This T cell receptor (beta chain) derives from a study of T-cell reconstitution after alpha-beta-depleted transplantation in children. V gave up 6 bases and J gave up 9 bases; unmatched junction bases: 10. The CDR3 sequence is 15 residues long. Molecular barcoding with unique molecular identifiers was used for the TCRbeta library. TCRdb called the PCR reads again in MiXCR, with one record for every CDR3 protein. The sample contains about 370,000 distinct CDR3 sequences, 20% of which appear only once. This specimen consisted of PBMCs from the stem cell graft donor, obtained from the stem cell graft. This TCR came from a human donor who donated a stem cell graft to a child with acute myeloid leukemia. V and J are TRBV12-3 or TRBV12-4 and TRBJ2-1; 11 positions agree with TRBD2. For the CDR3, the DNA is TGTGCCAGCAGGGAACTAGCGGGAGTAGGGTCTGAGCAGTTCTTC. This sequence encodes CASRELAGVGSEQFF.